Listed below are T cell receptor beta chains from one sample, sequenced in a study of T cell repertoires in cytomegalovirus infection. These receptors have no identified antigens. TCRdb itself ran the reads through MiXCR, one entry per CDR3 protein. Among fewer than 30,000 distinct CDR3 sequences listed, under 20% were seen once. Sequencing was performed on CD8+ T cells from cultured PBMCs, taken from culture after CMV antigen stimulation. These receptors came from a human donor in good health (CMV status not recorded). Some clones in this sample may be carry-over from other donors' samples. CDR3s include the opening cysteine and the closing phenylalanine or tryptophan. The order of the fields is CDR3 length, D gene, clone size, J gene, V gene, CDR3 protein, CDR3 DNA. A D gene is named only where the DNA matches it firmly. Size tells how often a clone was seen (once, few, many) or the class of an expanded clone, and some rows leave it out.

>17|TRBD1|many|TRBJ1-5|TRBV7-8
CASTPTRTGPSNQPQHF
TGTGCCAGCACCCCTACCCGGACAGGGCCGAGCAATCAGCCCCAGCATTTT
>15|-|-|TRBJ1-4|TRBV4-1
CASSQDIRQGRKLFF
TGCGCCAGCAGCCAAGATATCCGCCAGGGCAGAAAACTGTTTTTT
>16|TRBD2|-|TRBJ2-3|TRBV11-3
CASSSGSSGRSYTQYF
TGTGCCAGCAGCTCTGGGAGTAGCGGGAGGTCATATACGCAGTATTTT
>14|-|-|TRBJ2-5|TRBV4-3
CASSQGGPLGTQYF
TGCGCCAGCAGCCAAGGAGGACCTTTGGGGACCCAGTACTTC
>14|-|-|TRBJ2-1|TRBV7-2
CASSLGLGGDEQFF
TGTGCCAGCAGCTTAGGGCTAGGAGGCGATGAGCAGTTCTTC
>16|TRBD1|few|TRBJ2-3|TRBV7-9
CASSSNKNRGSDTQYF
TGTGCCAGCAGCTCAAACAAGAACAGGGGTTCAGATACGCAGTATTTT
>15|-|-|TRBJ2-7|TRBV5-1
CASSLAGRGAREQYF
TGCGCCAGCAGCTTGGCAGGGAGGGGGGCACGCGAGCAGTACTTC
>15|-|few|TRBJ2-3|TRBV7-3
CASSFGGRSEDTQYF
TGTGCCAGCAGCTTCGGGGGGCGCTCCGAAGATACGCAGTATTTT
>16|-|few|TRBJ2-4|TRBV6-1
CASSERQGLAKNIQYF
TGTGCCAGCAGTGAACGACAAGGGTTGGCCAAAAACATTCAGTACTTC
>16|TRBD1|few|TRBJ1-2|TRBV25-1
CASSGFKGQGFYGYTF
TGTGCCAGCAGTGGATTCAAGGGACAGGGTTTCTATGGCTACACCTTC
>18|-|-|TRBJ2-7|TRBV6-2/TRBV6-3
CASSYGGLAEPSSYEQYF
TGTGCCAGCAGTTACGGGGGACTCGCGGAACCTAGCTCCTACGAGCAGTACTTC
>17|TRBD2|many|TRBJ2-1|TRBV7-2
CASSLRGGAGEQEEQFF
TGTGCCAGCAGCTTAAGGGGAGGAGCGGGGGAACAGGAGGAGCAGTTCTTC
>13|-|few|TRBJ1-1|TRBV7-8
CASSYPTNTEAFF
TGTGCCAGCAGCTATCCGACTAACACTGAAGCTTTCTTT
>14|-|-|TRBJ1-4|TRBV7-6
CASSLRGGNEKLFF
TGTGCCAGCAGCTTAAGGGGGGGAAATGAAAAACTGTTTTTT
>17|-|few|TRBJ1-1|TRBV7-9
CASKARSGGGGPPEAFF
TGTGCCAGCAAAGCTCGGTCTGGCGGGGGAGGTCCCCCTGAAGCTTTCTTT
>15|TRBD1|few|TRBJ2-5|TRBV7-3
CASSLMTGRGETQYF
TGTGCCAGCAGCTTAATGACAGGGCGTGGGGAGACCCAGTACTTC
>14|TRBD2|many|TRBJ2-5|TRBV24-1
CATSGASGSETQYF
TGTGCCACCAGTGGAGCTAGCGGGAGTGAGACCCAGTACTTC
>15|-|-|TRBJ1-1|TRBV7-6
CASSARQFGYTEAFF
TGTGCCAGCAGCGCACGACAGTTTGGGTACACTGAAGCTTTCTTT
>16|-|few|TRBJ2-1|TRBV7-2
CASSLGHSPSYNEQFF
TGTGCCAGCAGCTTAGGTCACAGCCCGTCCTACAATGAGCAGTTCTTC
>11|-|-|TRBJ2-1|TRBV5-1
CASSIYNEQFF
TGCGCCAGCAGCATCTACAATGAGCAGTTCTTC
>13|-|-|TRBJ2-5|TRBV19
CASSIAQGETQYF
TGTGCCAGTAGTATAGCCCAAGGGGAGACCCAGTACTTC
>14|-|many|TRBJ2-3|TRBV7-8
CASSRRRPPDTQYF
TGTGCCAGCAGCCGTCGCAGACCCCCAGATACGCAGTATTTT
>16|TRBD1|few|TRBJ2-3|TRBV19
CASTGTGGLGTDTQYF
TGTGCCAGTACCGGGACAGGGGGTTTAGGCACAGATACGCAGTATTTT
>15|TRBD1|few|TRBJ1-1|TRBV7-8
CASSRWTGANTEAFF
TGTGCCAGCAGCCGCTGGACAGGGGCGAACACTGAAGCTTTCTTT
>13|TRBD2|few|TRBJ2-5|TRBV27
CASSPGLEETQYF
TGTGCCAGCAGTCCGGGACTAGAAGAGACCCAGTACTTC
>12|-|-|TRBJ1-1|TRBV11-2
CASSFTEPYNLF
TGTGCCAGCAGCTTTACAGAACCCTATAACCTATTT
>14|-|-|TRBJ1-1|TRBV7-2
CASSLKDRNTEAFF
TGTGCCAGCAGCTTAAAGGACAGGAACACTGAAGCTTTCTTT
>17|-|-|TRBJ2-1|TRBV7-2
CASSLDSEAYSYNEQFF
TGTGCCAGCAGTTTGGACTCAGAAGCCTACTCCTACAATGAGCAGTTCTTC
>14|-|few|TRBJ2-5|TRBV7-6
CASSLRTEKETQYF
TGTGCCAGCAGCTTAAGGACGGAAAAAGAGACCCAGTACTTC
>17|TRBD2|few|TRBJ2-5|TRBV18
CASSPIVSGRLQETQYF
TGTGCCAGCTCACCTATTGTTAGCGGGAGGCTCCAAGAGACCCAGTACTTC
>13|-|few|TRBJ1-1|TRBV27
CASSLLENTEAFF
TGTGCCAGCAGTTTACTGGAGAACACTGAAGCTTTCTTT
>14|-|-|TRBJ1-2|TRBV4-2
CASSQGGGLRGYTF
TGTGCCAGCAGCCAAGGCGGAGGGTTGCGTGGCTACACCTTC
>14|-|few|TRBJ2-7|TRBV12-3/TRBV12-4
CASSFGGQRYEQYF
TGTGCCAGCAGTTTCGGGGGACAAAGATACGAGCAGTACTTC
>15|-|few|TRBJ2-7|TRBV6-5
CASSYSIVRDYEQYF
TGTGCCAGCAGTTACTCGATCGTCCGCGATTACGAGCAGTACTTC
>12|-|many|TRBJ1-1|TRBV27
CASTDTNTEAFF
TGTGCCAGCACCGACACGAACACTGAAGCTTTCTTT
>15|-|many|TRBJ2-1|TRBV7-9
CASSFGHQGGNEQFF
TGTGCCAGCAGCTTTGGACACCAAGGGGGCAATGAGCAGTTCTTC
>13|-|-|TRBJ1-1|TRBV2
CASSAQGNTEAFF
TGTGCCAGCAGTGCTCAGGGGAATACTGAAGCTTTCTTT
>14|-|-|TRBJ1-5|TRBV6-1
CASNHAGSNQPQHF
TGTGCCAGCAACCACGCCGGTAGCAATCAGCCCCAGCATTTT
>13|-|-|TRBJ1-5|TRBV6-2/TRBV6-3
CASSRSTNQPQHF
TGTGCCAGCAGCCGGAGCACGAATCAGCCCCAGCATTTT
>13|-|few|TRBJ1-2|TRBV12-3/TRBV12-4
CASSLNPGYGYTF
TGTGCCAGCAGTTTAAACCCAGGGTATGGCTACACCTTC
>16|-|-|TRBJ1-1|TRBV7-9
CASSHPITQGLVEAFF
TGTGCCAGCAGCCATCCTATAACACAGGGACTGGTTGAAGCTTTCTTT
>13|TRBD1|few|TRBJ2-1|TRBV7-2
CASSQTGDNEQFF
TGTGCCAGCAGCCAGACAGGGGACAATGAGCAGTTCTTC
>16|TRBD2|-|TRBJ2-5|TRBV7-2
CASSLNLAGGRETQYF
TGTGCCAGCAGCTTAAATCTAGCGGGAGGACGAGAGACCCAGTACTTC
>14|-|-|TRBJ1-2|TRBV9
CASSEAPWVAGYTF
TGTGCCAGCAGCGAGGCCCCCTGGGTAGCTGGCTACACCTTC
>16|-|few|TRBJ1-1|TRBV4-3
CASSQEDRIMNTEAFF
TGCGCCAGCAGCCAAGAAGACAGAATTATGAACACTGAAGCTTTCTTT
>17|TRBD1|-|TRBJ1-2|TRBV7-2
CASSSYTSDRASYGYTF
TGTGCCAGCAGCTCTTACACGTCGGACAGGGCTAGCTATGGCTACACCTTC
>10|-|few|TRBJ2-7|TRBV5-1
CASSLTQQYF
TGCGCCAGCAGCTTGACCCAGCAGTACTTC
>15|-|many|TRBJ2-7|TRBV6-2/TRBV6-3
CASKTVRGPSLEQYF
TGTGCCAGCAAAACTGTAAGGGGCCCAAGTCTCGAGCAGTACTTC
>17|-|few|TRBJ1-3|TRBV6-2/TRBV6-3
CASTNGERIFVGNTIYF
TGTGCCAGCACCAACGGCGAGAGGATTTTCGTTGGAAACACCATATATTTT
>14|-|-|TRBJ2-1|TRBV12-3/TRBV12-4
CASSRGPTYNEQFF
TGTGCCAGCAGTAGAGGGCCAACATACAATGAGCAGTTCTTC
>14|TRBD1|many|TRBJ2-7|TRBV15
CATSARDRGYEQYF
TGTGCCACCAGCGCCCGGGACAGGGGCTACGAGCAGTACTTC
>14|TRBD2|few|TRBJ2-2|TRBV9
CASSSGRAAGELFF
TGTGCCAGCAGCAGCGGGAGGGCTGCCGGGGAGCTGTTTTTT
>14|-|-|TRBJ2-2|TRBV11-2
CASQQGGRTGELFF
TGTGCCAGCCAGCAGGGGGGAAGAACCGGGGAGCTGTTTTTT
>18|TRBD1|many|TRBJ2-6|TRBV11-2
CASSPVTGRFSGANVLTF
TGTGCCAGCAGTCCAGTGACAGGGCGTTTCTCTGGGGCCAACGTCCTGACTTTC
>16|-|-|TRBJ2-3|TRBV6-1
CASSEGRVSGTDTQYF
TGTGCCAGCAGTGAAGGCAGGGTATCGGGTACAGATACGCAGTATTTT
>15|TRBD1|-|TRBJ1-1|TRBV27
CASSSAGTANTEAFF
TGTGCCAGCAGTTCAGCCGGGACAGCTAACACTGAAGCTTTCTTT
>17|TRBD2|few|TRBJ2-5|TRBV10-3
CAISESIMALAGETQYF
TGTGCCATCAGTGAGTCGATTATGGCACTAGCGGGAGAGACCCAGTACTTC
>14|-|-|TRBJ2-2|TRBV12-3/TRBV12-4
CASITRQGGGELFF
TGTGCCAGCATTACGCGGCAGGGAGGCGGGGAGCTGTTTTTT
>13|-|many|TRBJ2-7|TRBV6-5
CASSYSVNYEQYF
TGTGCCAGCAGTTACTCCGTCAACTACGAGCAGTACTTC